Each of the 4 T cell receptor beta chains below was sequenced from the same sample in a study of T cell repertoires in cytomegalovirus infection (dated by TCRdb to between 2018 and 2021). This sample's treatment or condition label indicates: in vitro stimulation with specific CMV peptide epitopes to enrich CMV-specific T cells. The sequencer was an Illumina HiSeq 1500. Through fastp at Q25 and MiXCR, TCRdb rebuilt clones from the public reads, retaining in-frame beta chains. Rows with a matching CDR3 protein are joined into one entry that keeps the most common DNA and genes. The sample table lists a few hundred thousand distinct CDR3 sequences, almost 40% of them with a count of one. In total, the top ten clones hold more than 40% of the sample. These TCRs are of unknown antigen specificity. The sample consisted of cultured PBMCs, taken from culture after CMV antigen stimulation. Receptors originate from a human donor in good health (CMV status not recorded). Some clones in this sample may be carry-over from other donors' samples.

Many counts were recorded for this clonotype. The V gene is TRBV11-2, the J gene TRBJ2-7; D is unclear. The length of the CDR3 is 14 residues. V lost 1 base and J 0 bases, leaving 7 bases between the germline ends. The V gene's germline CDR1 is SGHAT and CDR2 FQNNGV. As DNA, the CDR3 is TGTGCCAGCAGCTTAGCGCCAAGCTCCTACGAGCAGTACTTC. Protein sequence: CASSLAPSSYEQYF.

The chain carries TRBV4-3 and TRBJ1-6; D remains ambiguous. Trimming left V 1 base short and J 10 bases short, with 14 bases between. The CDR3 runs to 15 residues. Germline V lookup: CDR1 LGHNA, CDR2 YSLEER. The chain's CDR3 is CASSQGSGEGSPLHF. As DNA, the CDR3 is TGCGCCAGCAGCCAAGGTTCTGGGGAGGGATCACCCCTCCACTTT.

There are a few counts of this clonotype. The CDR3 sequence: CASSLIRTRALLGDTQYF. The CDR3, as DNA: TGTGCCAGCAGTTTAATAAGGACTAGAGCCCTCCTCGGGGATACGCAGTATTTT. This chain uses TRBV27 with TRBJ2-3; 7 positions agree with TRBD2. Germline CDR1 reads MNHEY; CDR2 reads SMNVEV (reference sequence). After removal of 2 bases from V and 6 bases from J, the junction contained 17 bases not matched to a gene. This CDR3 has 18 amino acids.

Only a few counts were recorded for this clonotype. The V gene is TRBV5-1, the J gene TRBJ1-1; D gene uncertain. The V end lost 4 bases, the J end lost 5 bases, and 12 bases lay between the germline ends. Germline assignment: CDR1 SGHRS and CDR2 YFSETQ. The CDR3 loop spans 13 amino acids. The CDR3 DNA is TGCGCCAGCAGCACCGATTCGCTGACTGAAGCTTTCTTT. As protein: CASSTDSLTEAFF.